This TCR beta chain was documented in a study of T cells in Graves' hyperthyroidism and ophthalmopathy. The germline V gene has CDR1 LNHDA and CDR2 SQIVND (reference sequence). Trimming took 6 bases from V and 7 from J; bases not matched to a gene: 10. CDR3 length: 14 residues. Researchers took RNA transcripts and amplified the TCR beta CDR3 regions from them. The HTBI primer set served for first-round RT-PCR of the TCR CDR3. One entry per CDR3 protein results from TCRdb running MiXCR on the multiplex PCR reads. The repertoire holds some 400,000 distinct CDR3 sequences, with roughly 14% as singletons.

The sequenced material came from blood. This chain links TRBV19 with TRBJ2-5; 8 bases agree with TRBD1. The receptor comes from a man aged 25-45 years with Graves' hyperthyroidism that later progressed to Graves' ophthalmopathy. The CDR3 coding sequence is TGTGCCAGTAGATCGGACAGGGTTGAAGTGACCCAGTACTTC. Translation: CASRSDRVEVTQYF.